The source of this T cell receptor (beta chain) is a study of cytomegalovirus exposure and HLA in healthy donors. The CDR3 sequence is 16 residues long. Unmatched junction bases numbered 3, after V lost 0 bases and J lost 4 bases. Germline V gives CDR1 SGHRS, CDR2 YFSETQ. In the case of this clone: The antigen is not known.

Amplification used 60 Vbeta primers and 13 Jbeta primers. Clones were sequenced by immunoSEQ multiplex PCR, and TCRdb holds only the in-frame ones, with some missing. The sample yields some 97,000 clones, more than 75% seen once. Study-level points and caveats: When presence/absence was analysed, sequencing depth was taken to be roughly uniform across donors.

The source material was PBMCs. V gene TRBV5-1 combines with J gene TRBJ2-2; 10 bases are shared with TRBD2. The sequence derives from a woman in her fifties or sixties in good health and CMV-seropositive. The CDR3 DNA reads as TGCGCCAGCAGCTTGGAAGCGGGAGGGCCCACCGGGGAGCTGTTTTTT. Translation: CASSLEAGGPTGELFF.